A single sample gave rise to the 11 T cell receptor beta chains below, sequenced in a study of blood T cell repertoires in COVID-19. Generated by immunoSEQ multiplex PCR, the TCRdb table keeps only in-frame clones and is missing some. This sample has about 260,000 clones, with around 90% found just once. Sequenced input: peripheral blood. The source of these receptors is a woman between 40 and 50 years old with acute or convalescent COVID-19.

The chain has TRBV29-1 and TRBJ1-1; D uncertain. Looked up from germline, CDR1 is SQVTM and CDR2 is ANQGSEA. Trimming removed 6 bases from V and 5 bases from J, with 28 bases in between. The CDR3 contains 17 residues. The CDR3 nucleotides are TGCAGCGTCGACAATATACGGGCCTCTAGCCGGGGTACTGAAGCTTTCTTT. This codes for CSVDNIRASSRGTEAFF.

This clone was found a few times. The chain joins TRBV4-1 to TRBJ1-6; unclear D gene. V lost 0 bases to trimming and J lost 7 bases, with 4 bases between them. CDR1 and CDR2 (germline): MGHRA, YSYEKL. The CDR3 spans 13 residues. CDR3 residues: CASSQDRNSPLHF. The CDR3 DNA reads TGCGCCAGCAGCCAAGACAGGAATTCACCCCTCCACTTT.

The V call is TRBV5-6, the J call TRBJ2-7, with TRBD2 as a possible D gene (7 bases). Per germline, CDR1 SGHDT and CDR2 YYEEEE. The length of the CDR3 is 14 residues. V lost 2 bases and J 2 bases, leaving 11 bases between the germline ends. CDR3 nucleotides: TGTGCCAGCAGCTTAGAGGGGGGGCCCTACGAGCAGTACGTC. Translated, it gives CASSLEGGPYEQYV.

This chain links TRBV5-6 with TRBJ2-7; perhaps TRBD2 as D (6 bases). Trimming cost V 0 bases and J 0 bases, with 13 bases left between them. Looked up from germline, CDR1 is SGHDT and CDR2 is YYEEEE. This CDR3 region has 16 residues. For the CDR3, the DNA is TGTGCCAGCAGCTTGGGCGGGGCCATGATCTCCTACGAGCAGTACGTC. The encoded protein is CASSLGGAMISYEQYV.

This clone was detected a few times. The chain uses TRBV7-2 and TRBJ2-5; TRBD1 aligns across 7 bases. CDR1 SGHTA and CDR2 FQGNSA come from the germline V gene. The trim removed 5 bases at V and 1 base at J, leaving 4 bases unmatched. This CDR3 contains 14 residues. Here the CDR3 reads CASSPPGGQETQYF. CDR3 nucleotide sequence: TGTGCCAGCAGCCCACCAGGGGGCCAAGAGACCCAGTACTTC.

V gene TRBV5-1 combines with J gene TRBJ1-2; 8 positions match TRBD1. The germline gives CDR1 SGHRS, CDR2 YFSETQ. V lost 2 bases to trimming and J lost 4 bases; unmatched junction nucleotides: 10. The CDR3 is made up of 16 amino acids. The CDR3 loop is CASSLIGQGAPYGYTF. DNA of the CDR3: TGCGCCAGCAGCTTAATCGGCCAGGGGGCCCCCTATGGCTACACCTTC.

The sample holds one count of this clone. The J gene is TRBJ1-1, the V gene TRBV4-2; D call uncertain. The ends were cut back, 0 bases at V and 4 bases at J, with 15 bases in the middle. This CDR3 contains 16 residues. Germline V CDR1 and CDR2: LGHNA, YNFKEQ. The CDR3 nucleotides read TGTGCCAGCAGCCAAGATGACCGGCGGGTGGTCACTGAAGCTTTCTTT. It is translated as CASSQDDRRVVTEAFF.

V usage is TRBV7-7 and J usage is TRBJ1-2, with 9 bases that match TRBD1. The junction had 8 bases not matched to a gene; V was cut back by 0 bases and J by 0 bases. Germline CDR1 reads SSHAT; CDR2 reads FNYEAQ (reference sequence). This CDR3 is 18 amino acids long. The CDR3 DNA follows: TGTGCCAGCAGCTTAGCCCGGGACAGGGACAGGGCTAACTATGGCTACACCTTC. Protein sequence: CASSLARDRDRANYGYTF.

A few counts support this clone. This rearrangement joins TRBV4-2 to TRBJ1-1; 9 positions agree with TRBD1. V lost 1 base, J lost 5 bases, and 11 bases stayed unmatched. This CDR3 is 17 amino acids long. Germline assignment: CDR1 LGHNA and CDR2 YNFKEQ. The CDR3 region is CASSQAPQGAHGTEAFF. The DNA for the CDR3 is TGTGCCAGCAGCCAAGCCCCACAGGGGGCGCATGGGACTGAAGCTTTCTTT.

This sequence joins TRBV6-5 and TRBJ1-1; D may be TRBD1 (6 bases). CDR3 size: 14 residues. V dropped 6 bases and J dropped 1 base, with 12 bases sitting between them. The germline V gene encodes CDR1 MNHEY and CDR2 SVGAGI. The CDR3 region has the DNA TGTGCCAGCAGAGCCGTGACAGGGAACACTGAAGCTTTCTTT. As protein: CASRAVTGNTEAFF.

This chain joins TRBV19 and TRBJ1-6; 8 bases are a match to TRBD1. V lost 7 bases to trimming and J lost 5 bases; unmatched junction nucleotides: 16. The CDR3 spans 18 residues. Germline values: CDR1 LNHDA, CDR2 SQIVND (reference sequence). The CDR3 loop reads CASTGWPRTGKNNSPLHF. Written as DNA, the CDR3 is TGTGCCAGTACGGGGTGGCCACGGACAGGGAAAAATAATTCACCCCTCCACTTT.